One and the same sample provided the 9 T cell receptor beta chains below, sequenced in a study of blood T cells in healthy people across ages. The second PCR ran about 7 to 12 cycles with a sample-barcoded 5' primer and J-beta primers. TCRdb re-called the 5' RACE reads through MiXCR, storing one row per CDR3 protein. The repertoire holds a few hundred thousand distinct CDR3 sequences, with 25% to 30% as singletons. Sequencing used blood. Receptors were obtained from a woman between 65 and 79 years old in good health.

The genes are TRBV20-1 and TRBJ2-4; D may be TRBD1 (6 bases). The CDR3 length is 15 residues. The germline gives CDR1 DFQATT, CDR2 SNEGSKA (reference sequence). Between the trimmed V and J ends, which lost 6 bases and 0 bases, there was a span of 15 bases. CDR3 sequence (DNA): TGCAGTGCCCCAAGAGGGGGTCTAGCCAAAAACATTCAGTACTTC. Protein sequence: CSAPRGGLAKNIQYF.

J is TRBJ2-7 and V is TRBV20-1; TRBD1 or TRBD2 may be the D gene (5 bases each). V lost 4 bases and J lost 2, with 18 bases in between. Germline CDR1 DFQATT, CDR2 SNEGSKA (reference sequence). The CDR3 extends over 15 amino acids. In DNA form, the CDR3 reads TGCAGTGCTAAGGATGCCAACCGGGGCACCTACGAGCAGTACTTC. Its translation: CSAKDANRGTYEQYF.

The CDR3 DNA reads as TGTGCCAGCAGCGCTGGTGGAAAACTAGCGACATTCACAGATACGCAGTATTTT. This encodes CASSAGGKLATFTDTQYF. The rearrangement joins TRBV7-9 to TRBJ2-3, with 7 positions matching TRBD2. The CDR3 is 18 residues long. The V gene end was trimmed by 5 bases and the J gene end by 2 bases; junction bases not matched to a gene: 16. The germline CDR1 and CDR2 sequences are SEHNR and FQNEAQ (reference sequence).

The chain uses TRBV6-2 or TRBV6-3 and TRBJ1-1, with D perhaps matching TRBD1 (6 bases). The CDR3 is made up of 17 amino acids. Germline lookup yields CDR1 MNHEY and CDR2 SVGEGT. V was shortened by 2 bases and J by 5 bases, with 21 bases between the two germline ends. The CDR3 DNA reads as TGTGCCAGCAGTTACCCCGGGACACATAACCGTAGGACTGAAGCTTTCTTT. It encodes CASSYPGTHNRRTEAFF.

In this sample, this clonotype turned up a few times. CDR3 amino acids: CASSLTGGNYNEQFF. CDR3 coding DNA: TGTGCCAGCAGCTTGACCGGGGGGAACTACAATGAGCAGTTCTTC. This sequence joins TRBV5-6 and TRBJ2-1, with TRBD2 matching 7 bases. Trimming cost V 1 base and J 3 bases; bases outside gene matches: 4. The V gene's germline CDR1 is SGHDT and CDR2 YYEEEE. CDR3 length: 15 residues. Using reference TRBV5-6 and TRBJ2-1 for the parts outside the CDR3, the full variable domain is DAGVTQSPTHLIKTRGQQVTLRCSPKSGHDTVSWYQQALGQGPQFIFQYYEEEERQRGNFPDRFSGHQFPNYSSELNVNALLLGDSALYLCASSLTGGNYNEQFFGPGTRLTVL.

A few counts support this clonotype. This chain links TRBV10-3 with TRBJ2-5, with unresolved D. V lost 3 bases, J lost 4 bases, and 9 bases lay in between. Germline CDR1 and CDR2: ENHRY and SYGVKD. CDR3 length: 13 amino acids. The CDR3 is CAISERSRETQYF. CDR3 DNA: TGTGCCATCAGTGAAAGGTCGCGAGAGACCCAGTACTTC.

A single count supports this clonotype. The chain recombines TRBV7-3 with TRBJ1-2, with TRBD1 as a possible D gene (6 bases). This CDR3 is built from 13 residues. The V and J ends lost 0 bases and 5 bases respectively, with 7 bases between them. Per the germline V gene, CDR1 is SGHTA and CDR2 is FQGTGA. DNA for the CDR3: TGTGCCAGCAGCTTAACCAGGGGTTATGGCTACACCTTC. As protein: CASSLTRGYGYTF.

Only a few counts were recorded for this clonotype. This chain joins TRBV10-3 and TRBJ1-2; TRBD1 aligns across 8 bases. Per germline, CDR1 ENHRY and CDR2 SYGVKD. This CDR3 region has 12 residues. V dropped 10 bases and J dropped 3; count of bases not matched to a gene: 4. CDR3 nucleotides: TGTGCCACGACAGGGGTTTACTATGGCTACACCTTC. It encodes CATTGVYYGYTF.

For this clonotype: One junction end disagrees with the germline gene, perhaps due to a read error. The V gene is TRBV2, the J gene TRBJ2-5; 7 nucleotides line up with TRBD2. This CDR3 is built from 14 residues. Germline V gene data show CDR1 as SNHLY and CDR2 as FYNNEI. CDR3 in DNA: TGTGCCAGCAGTGATGAGCGGGGCTACAATGAGCGGTTCTTC. Protein product: CASSDERGYNERFF. The full variable domain, with the rest looked up from reference TRBV2 and TRBJ2-5, is EPEVTQTPSHQVTQMGQEVILRCVPISNHLYFYWYRQILGQKVEFLVSFYNNEISEKSEIFDDQFSVERPDGSNFTLKIRSTKLEDSAMYFCASSDERGYNERFFGPGTRLLVL.